This T cell receptor beta chain was obtained from a study of cytomegalovirus exposure and HLA in healthy donors. On this clone itself: Its specificity is unknown.

The germline V gene has CDR1 SGHTA and CDR2 FQGTGA. V was pared by 5 bases and J by 3 bases, with 7 bases of the junction left unmatched. The CDR3 spans 16 residues. PCR primers comprised 60 Vbeta and 13 Jbeta primers. The repertoire was sequenced with immunoSEQ multiplex PCR; TCRdb's copy has only in-frame clones and lacks some. The repertoire holds around 150,000 clones, with around 80% as singletons. Study outcomes and limitations: Apart from CMV serostatus, no immune exposure information was available. The majority of TCR sequences were rare, yet some public TCRs appeared in many donors.

The sample taken for sequencing was PBMCs. The chain joins TRBV7-3 to TRBJ2-3, with 11 bases that match TRBD2. The clonotype comes from a man aged 18 to 29 in good health and CMV-seropositive. CDR3 coding DNA: TGTGCCAGCAGCCCCTTAGCGGGGGGGCCTACAGATACGCAGTATTTT. It yields the protein CASSPLAGGPTDTQYF.